These T cell receptor beta chains were read from a single sample in a study of memory CD8 T cells in hepatitis C reinfection. Only in-frame clones appear in the TCRdb table, and some are missing; sequencing was by immunoSEQ multiplex PCR. The sample shows approximately 49,000 clones, 89% of them seen only once. The sequenced sample was naive CD8+ T cells sorted from blood. The receptors were sampled from a young man with hepatitis C virus infection. The CDR3 runs from the conserved cysteine through the conserved F or W. A D gene is named only where the DNA matches it firmly. Expanded clones are given a class, and other clones once, few, many or no size at all.

few	TRBV6-1	NA	TRBJ1-3	TGTGCCAGCAGTGAAACGGCAGGCTCTGGAAACACCATATATTTT	CASSETAGSGNTIYF
NA	TRBV9	TRBD2	TRBJ2-1	TGTGCCAGCAGCGAGGGACTAGCGGGAAATGAGCAGTTCTTC	CASSEGLAGNEQFF
once	TRBV29-1	NA	TRBJ2-7	TGCAGCGTTGATGTGGGCCCTAACTCCTACGAGCAGTACTTC	CSVDVGPNSYEQYF
NA	TRBV11-2	NA	TRBJ2-1	TGTGCCAGCAGCTTAGTGTTGTGGGGGGGCGGTGAGCAGTTCTTC	CASSLVLWGGGEQFF
NA	TRBV6-5	TRBD1	TRBJ1-5	TGTGCCAGCAGTCGATCGACAGGGATGCAGCCCCAGCATTTT	CASSRSTGMQPQHF
once	TRBV6-1	TRBD2	TRBJ2-3	TGTGCCAGCAGTGAAAACCCACAACTAGCGGGAGAATTCACAGATACGCAGTATTTT	CASSENPQLAGEFTDTQYF
few	TRBV4-3	TRBD2	TRBJ2-1	TGCGCCAGCAGCCAAGATTGGGGCGGGGGGTCGAATGAGCAGTTCTTC	CASSQDWGGGSNEQFF
NA	TRBV19	NA	TRBJ2-1	TGTGCCAGTAGTAGCCCCTCTCGGTCAAATGAGCAGTTCTTC	CASSSPSRSNEQFF
NA	TRBV19	TRBD2	TRBJ2-7	TGTGCCAGTAGTTTCAGTGGGGGAAGCGGGACCTACGAGCAGTACTTC	CASSFSGGSGTYEQYF
NA	TRBV5-1	TRBD1	TRBJ2-3	TGCGCCAGCAGCTCTGGACAGGGGTCAGATACGCAGTATTTT	CASSSGQGSDTQYF
NA	TRBV29-1	NA	TRBJ2-2	TGCAGCGTGCCGGGACTTTCCAACACCGGGGAGCTGTTTTTT	CSVPGLSNTGELFF
NA	TRBV28	NA	TRBJ2-1	TGTGCCAGCATCAACACCCTAGGAAGCTCCTACAATGAGCAGTTCTTC	CASINTLGSSYNEQFF
NA	TRBV4-1	NA	TRBJ1-5	TGCGCCAGCAGCCAAGATCGGAGTAATCAGCCCCAGCATTTT	CASSQDRSNQPQHF
NA	TRBV11-3	NA	TRBJ2-5	TGTGCCAGCAGCTCCCCCGAGGGGGTCGAGGAAGAGACCCAGTACTTC	CASSSPEGVEEETQYF
NA	TRBV7-2	NA	TRBJ2-1	TGTGCCAGCAGCCACCAGGGGAATGAGCAGTTCTTC	CASSHQGNEQFF
NA	TRBV14	NA	TRBJ1-2	TGTGCCAGCAGCCAACAGGGTAATTCCTATGGCTACACCTTC	CASSQQGNSYGYTF
NA	TRBV5-1	NA	TRBJ2-7	TGCGCCAGCAGCTTGAGCGGCGGCTACGAGCAGTACTTC	CASSLSGGYEQYF
NA	TRBV11-2	NA	TRBJ2-2	TGTGCCAGCAGCTCGATTGCAGGGACACCACCACTCACCGGGGAGCTGTTTTTT	CASSSIAGTPPLTGELFF
NA	TRBV7-9	NA	TRBJ2-7	TGTGCCAGCAGCCTATTGCCCAGCGAGGCCTACGAGCAGTACTTC	CASSLLPSEAYEQYF
NA	TRBV7-2	TRBD1	TRBJ1-2	TGTGCCAGCAGCATGCCGGGACAGGGGGCTTCTAACTATGGCTACACCTTC	CASSMPGQGASNYGYTF
NA	TRBV14	TRBD1	TRBJ2-5	TGTGCCAGCAGCCCCCTCGGACAGGGCCAAGAGACCCAGTACTTC	CASSPLGQGQETQYF